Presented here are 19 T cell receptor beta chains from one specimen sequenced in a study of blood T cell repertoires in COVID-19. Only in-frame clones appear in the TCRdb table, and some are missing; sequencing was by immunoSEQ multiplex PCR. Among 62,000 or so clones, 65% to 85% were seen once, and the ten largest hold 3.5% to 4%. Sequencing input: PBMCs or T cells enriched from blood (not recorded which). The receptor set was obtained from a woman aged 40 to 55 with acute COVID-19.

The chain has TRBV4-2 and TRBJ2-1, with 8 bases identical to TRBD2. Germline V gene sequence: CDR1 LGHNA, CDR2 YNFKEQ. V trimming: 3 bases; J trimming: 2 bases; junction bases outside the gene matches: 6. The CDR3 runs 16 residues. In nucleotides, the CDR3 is TGTGCCAGCAGCCACCATAGCGGGGACACCTACAATGAGCAGTTCTTC. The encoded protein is CASSHHSGDTYNEQFF.

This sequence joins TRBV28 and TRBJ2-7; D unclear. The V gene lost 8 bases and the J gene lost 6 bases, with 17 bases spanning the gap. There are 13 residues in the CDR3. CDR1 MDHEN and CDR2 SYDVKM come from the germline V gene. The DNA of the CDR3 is TGTGCCAGCGGTTCTCGCTCCCTCGGCGAGCAGTACTTC. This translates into CASGSRSLGEQYF. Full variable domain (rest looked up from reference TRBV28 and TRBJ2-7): DVKVTQSSRYLVKRTGEKVFLECVQDMDHENMFWYRQDPGLGLRLIYFSYDVKMKEKGDIPEGYSVSREKKERFSLILESASTNQTSMYLCASGSRSLGEQYFGPGTRLTVT.

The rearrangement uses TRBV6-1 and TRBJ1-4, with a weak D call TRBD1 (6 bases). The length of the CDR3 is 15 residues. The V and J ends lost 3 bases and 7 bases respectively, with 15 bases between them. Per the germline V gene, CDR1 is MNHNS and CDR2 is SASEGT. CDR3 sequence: CASSDPRGLGEKLFF. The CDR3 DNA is TGTGCCAGCAGTGATCCCAGGGGATTGGGTGAAAAACTGTTTTTT.

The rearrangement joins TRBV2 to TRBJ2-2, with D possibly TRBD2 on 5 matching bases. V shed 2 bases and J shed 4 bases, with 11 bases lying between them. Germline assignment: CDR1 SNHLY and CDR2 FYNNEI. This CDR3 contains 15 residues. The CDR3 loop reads CASSEYMSGTGELFF. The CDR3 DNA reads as TGTGCCAGCAGTGAATATATGAGCGGCACCGGGGAGCTGTTTTTT.

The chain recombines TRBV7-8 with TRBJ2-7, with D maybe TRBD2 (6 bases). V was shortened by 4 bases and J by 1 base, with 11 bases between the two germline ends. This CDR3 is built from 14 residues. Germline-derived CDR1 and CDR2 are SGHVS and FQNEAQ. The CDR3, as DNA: TGTGCCAGCAGCTCGGATGGGACTTCCTACGAGCAGTACGTC. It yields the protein CASSSDGTSYEQYV.

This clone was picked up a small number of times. The CDR3: CASSLYRYSNQPQHF. CDR3 nucleotide sequence: TGTGCCAGCAGTTTATACAGGTATTCCAATCAGCCCCAGCATTTT. This chain connects TRBV27 to TRBJ1-5; tentatively, D is TRBD1 (5 bases). The length of the CDR3 is 15 residues. Germline-derived CDR1 and CDR2 are MNHEY and SMNVEV (reference sequence). V lost 1 base to trimming and J lost 3 bases, with 10 bases between them.

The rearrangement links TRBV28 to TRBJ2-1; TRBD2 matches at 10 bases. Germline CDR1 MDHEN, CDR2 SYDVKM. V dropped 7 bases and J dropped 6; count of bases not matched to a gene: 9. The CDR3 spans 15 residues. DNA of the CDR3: TGTGCCAGCACCCCGTCTAGCGGGAGTCGCAATGAGCAGTTCTTC. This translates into CASTPSSGSRNEQFF.

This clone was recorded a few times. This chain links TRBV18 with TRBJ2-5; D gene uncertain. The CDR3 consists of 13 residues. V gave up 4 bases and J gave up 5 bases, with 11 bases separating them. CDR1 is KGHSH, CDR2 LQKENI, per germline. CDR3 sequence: CASSLARLETQYF. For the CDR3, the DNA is TGTGCCAGCTCACTGGCGCGGCTGGAGACCCAGTACTTC.

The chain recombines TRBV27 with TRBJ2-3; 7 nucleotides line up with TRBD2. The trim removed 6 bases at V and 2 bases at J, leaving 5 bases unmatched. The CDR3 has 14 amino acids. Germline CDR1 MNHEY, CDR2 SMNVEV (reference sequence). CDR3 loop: CASSRGDYTDTQYF. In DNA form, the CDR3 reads TGTGCCAGCAGCCGGGGGGACTACACAGATACGCAGTATTTT.

CDR3 sequence reads: CASSVGGGAYSYEQYF. The CDR3 DNA reads as TGTGCCAGCAGCGTAGGGGGAGGAGCCTACTCCTACGAGCAGTACTTC. V gene TRBV9 combines with J gene TRBJ2-7, with a possible D match to TRBD2 (6 bases). The CDR3 contains 16 residues. Trimming pared 0 bases from V and 0 bases from J, leaving 13 bases between. Germline values: CDR1 SGDLS, CDR2 YYNGEE.

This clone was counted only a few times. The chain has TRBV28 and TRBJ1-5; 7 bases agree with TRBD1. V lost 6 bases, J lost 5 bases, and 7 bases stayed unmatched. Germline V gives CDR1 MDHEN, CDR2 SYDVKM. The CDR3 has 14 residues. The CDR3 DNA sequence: TGTGCCAGCAGGTCGACAGGGCGGGATCAGCCCCAGCATTTT. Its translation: CASRSTGRDQPQHF. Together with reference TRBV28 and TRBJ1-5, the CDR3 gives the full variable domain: DVKVTQSSRYLVKRTGEKVFLECVQDMDHENMFWYRQDPGLGLRLIYFSYDVKMKEKGDIPEGYSVSREKKERFSLILESASTNQTSMYLCASRSTGRDQPQHFGDGTRLSIL.

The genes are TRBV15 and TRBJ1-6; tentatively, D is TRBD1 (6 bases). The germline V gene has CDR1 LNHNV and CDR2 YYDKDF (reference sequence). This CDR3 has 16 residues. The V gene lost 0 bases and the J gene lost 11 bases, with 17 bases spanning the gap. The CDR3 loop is CATSRDPGATLAPLHF. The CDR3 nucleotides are TGTGCCACCAGCAGAGACCCAGGGGCGACTCTCGCACCCCTCCACTTT. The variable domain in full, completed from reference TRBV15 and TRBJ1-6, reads DAMVIQNPRYQVTQFGKPVTLSCSQTLNHNVMYWYQQKSSQAPKLLFHYYDKDFNNEADTPDNFQSRRPNTSFCFLDIRSPGLGDTAMYLCATSRDPGATLAPLHFGNGTRLTVT.

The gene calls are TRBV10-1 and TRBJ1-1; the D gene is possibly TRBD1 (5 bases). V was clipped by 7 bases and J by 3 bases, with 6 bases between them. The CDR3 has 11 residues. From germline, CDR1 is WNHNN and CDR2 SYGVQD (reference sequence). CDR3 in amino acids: CASTGDTEAFF. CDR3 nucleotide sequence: TGCGCCAGCACGGGGGACACTGAAGCTTTCTTT.

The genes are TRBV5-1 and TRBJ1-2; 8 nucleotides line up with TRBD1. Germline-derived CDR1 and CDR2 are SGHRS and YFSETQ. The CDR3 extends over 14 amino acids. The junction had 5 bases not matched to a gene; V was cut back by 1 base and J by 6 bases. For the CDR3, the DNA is TGCGCCAGCAGCTTGTCTGGCAGGGGGCATGGCTACACCTTC. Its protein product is CASSLSGRGHGYTF.

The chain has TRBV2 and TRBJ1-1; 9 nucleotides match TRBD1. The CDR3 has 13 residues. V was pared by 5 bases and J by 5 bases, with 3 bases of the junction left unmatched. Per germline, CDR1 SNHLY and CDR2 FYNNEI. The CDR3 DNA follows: TGTGCCAGCAGTCAGACAGGGGGGACTGAAGCTTTCTTT. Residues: CASSQTGGTEAFF. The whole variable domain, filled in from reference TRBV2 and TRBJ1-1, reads EPEVTQTPSHQVTQMGQEVILRCVPISNHLYFYWYRQILGQKVEFLVSFYNNEISEKSEIFDDQFSVERPDGSNFTLKIRSTKLEDSAMYFCASSQTGGTEAFFGQGTRLTVV.

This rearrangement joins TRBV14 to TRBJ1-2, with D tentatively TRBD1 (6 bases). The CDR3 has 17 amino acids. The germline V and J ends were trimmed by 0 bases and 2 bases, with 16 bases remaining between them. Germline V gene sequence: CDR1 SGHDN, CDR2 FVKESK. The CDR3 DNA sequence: TGTGCCAGCAGCCAAGATGATTTAACAGGGCGGAACTATGGCTACACCTTC. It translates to CASSQDDLTGRNYGYTF.

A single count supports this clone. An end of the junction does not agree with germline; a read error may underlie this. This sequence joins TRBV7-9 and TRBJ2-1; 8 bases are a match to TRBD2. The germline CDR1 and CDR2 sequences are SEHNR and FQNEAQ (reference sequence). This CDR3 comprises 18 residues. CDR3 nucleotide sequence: TGCGCCAGCCGCTTCGGGGGGGGGCGCGGGAGTAGTCTCAATGAGCAGTTCTTC. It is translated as CASRFGGGRGSSLNEQFF.

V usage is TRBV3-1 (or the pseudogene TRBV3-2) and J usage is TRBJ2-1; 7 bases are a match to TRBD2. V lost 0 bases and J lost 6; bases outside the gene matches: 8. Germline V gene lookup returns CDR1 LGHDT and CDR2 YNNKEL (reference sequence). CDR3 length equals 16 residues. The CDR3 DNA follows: TGTGCCAGCAGCCAAGATTCCAGCGGGGCGGGCAATGAGCAGTTCTTC. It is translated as CASSQDSSGAGNEQFF.

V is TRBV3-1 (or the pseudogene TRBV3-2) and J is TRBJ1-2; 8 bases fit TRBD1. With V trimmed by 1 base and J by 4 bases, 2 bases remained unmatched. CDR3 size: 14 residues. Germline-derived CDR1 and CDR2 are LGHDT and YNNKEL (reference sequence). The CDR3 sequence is CASSQGQGSYGYTF. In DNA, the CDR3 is TGTGCCAGCAGCCAAGGACAGGGGTCCTATGGCTACACCTTC.